The 3 T cell receptor beta chains listed next were all sequenced from one sample in a study of shared clonotypes between healthy human individuals. Produced via immunoSEQ multiplex PCR; TCRdb's table is partial and in-frame only. In the table there are around 450,000 clones, roughly three quarters of which are singletons. Sequences were obtained from PBMCs. Receptors were obtained from a woman aged 40 to 50 in good health. Some clones in this sample may be carry-over from other donors' samples.

The chain carries TRBV5-1 and TRBJ1-4; possible D gene TRBD1, 5 bases. Germline loops: CDR1 SGHRS, CDR2 YFSETQ. Trimming stripped 4 bases from V and 4 bases from J, with 11 bases between. The CDR3 sequence is 14 residues long. The CDR3 sequence: CASSPGTLNEKLFF. The CDR3 nucleotides read TGCGCCAGCAGCCCCGGGACTCTTAATGAAAAACTGTTTTTT.

The chain employs TRBV7-8 and TRBJ2-7; 10 nucleotides match TRBD2. From germline, CDR1 is SGHVS and CDR2 FQNEAQ. There are 16 residues in the CDR3. V shed 1 base and J 2 bases; nucleotides not matched to a gene: 5. CDR3 sequence: CASSLGASGRTYEQYF. For the CDR3, the DNA is TGTGCCAGCAGCTTAGGGGCTAGCGGGAGAACCTACGAGCAGTACTTC.

The CDR3 reads CASSIQGAHEQYF. CDR3 sequence (DNA): TGTGCCAGTAGTATACAGGGGGCCCACGAGCAGTACTTC. The V gene is TRBV19, the J gene TRBJ2-7, with 8 bases fitting TRBD1. Germline V gene sequence: CDR1 LNHDA, CDR2 SQIVND (reference sequence). CDR3 length: 13 residues. The V gene end was trimmed by 2 bases and the J gene end by 5 bases; junction bases not matched to a gene: 2.